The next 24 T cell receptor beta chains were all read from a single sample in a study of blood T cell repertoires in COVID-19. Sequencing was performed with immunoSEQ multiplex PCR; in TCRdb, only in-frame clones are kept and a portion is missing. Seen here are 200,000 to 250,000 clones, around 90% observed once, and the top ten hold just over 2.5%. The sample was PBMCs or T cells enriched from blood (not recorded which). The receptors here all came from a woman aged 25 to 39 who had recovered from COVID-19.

The CDR3 sequence is CATSSRQGFNQPQHF. The CDR3 bases are TGTGCCACCAGCAGCAGACAGGGATTCAATCAGCCCCAGCATTTT. This sequence joins TRBV15 and TRBJ1-5; 7 nucleotides agree with TRBD1. Germline CDR1 LNHNV, CDR2 YYDKDF (reference sequence). The V and J ends lost 3 bases and 3 bases, in that order; junction bases with no gene match: 5. The CDR3 has 15 amino acids.

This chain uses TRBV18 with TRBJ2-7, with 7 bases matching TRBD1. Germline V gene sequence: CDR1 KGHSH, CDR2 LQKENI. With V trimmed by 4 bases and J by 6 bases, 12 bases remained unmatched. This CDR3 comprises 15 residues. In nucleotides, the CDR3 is TGTGCCAGCTCACGAACCGGAGACAGGGCGGGCGAGCAGTACTTC. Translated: CASSRTGDRAGEQYF. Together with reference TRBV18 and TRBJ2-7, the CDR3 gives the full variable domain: NAGVMQNPRHLVRRRGQEARLRCSPMKGHSHVYWYRQLPEEGLKFMVYLQKENIIDESGMPKERFSAEFPKEGPSILRIQQVVRGDSAAYFCASSRTGDRAGEQYFGPGTRLTVT.

The CDR3 sequence: CASSLYPGGGKDTEAFF. DNA of the CDR3: TGTGCCAGCAGCTTATACCCAGGGGGCGGAAAGGACACTGAAGCTTTCTTT. V and J are TRBV7-6 and TRBJ1-1; 8 positions match TRBD1. The junction had 11 bases not matched to a gene; V was cut back by 2 bases and J by 3 bases. Germline V gene lookup returns CDR1 SGHVS and CDR2 FNYEAQ. The CDR3 has 17 amino acids. Supplemented by reference TRBV7-6 and TRBJ1-1, the full variable domain reads GAGVSQSPRYKVTKRGQDVALRCDPISGHVSLYWYRQALGQGPEFLTYFNYEAQQDKSGLPNDRFSAERPEGSISTLTIQRTEQRDSAMYRCASSLYPGGGKDTEAFFGQGTRLTVV.

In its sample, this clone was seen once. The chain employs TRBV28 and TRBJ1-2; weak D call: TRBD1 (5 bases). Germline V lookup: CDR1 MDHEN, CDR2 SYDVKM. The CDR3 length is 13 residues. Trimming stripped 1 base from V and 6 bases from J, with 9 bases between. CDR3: CASSLSGRDGYTF. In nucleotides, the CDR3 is TGTGCCAGCAGTTTATCAGGGAGGGATGGCTACACCTTC.

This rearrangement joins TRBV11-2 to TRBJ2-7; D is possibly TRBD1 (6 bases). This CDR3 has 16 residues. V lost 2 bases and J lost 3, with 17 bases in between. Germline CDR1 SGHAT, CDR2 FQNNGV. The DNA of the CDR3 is TGTGCCAGCAGCTTACTCCCACAGGGTGAAGTCTACGAGCAGTACTTC. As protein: CASSLLPQGEVYEQYF.

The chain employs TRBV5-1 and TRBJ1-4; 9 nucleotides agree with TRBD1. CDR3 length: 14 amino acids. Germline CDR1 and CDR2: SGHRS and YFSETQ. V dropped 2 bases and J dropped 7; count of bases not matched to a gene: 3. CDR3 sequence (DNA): TGCGCCAGCAGCTTAGGACAGGGGAGTGAAAAACTGTTTTTT. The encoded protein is CASSLGQGSEKLFF.

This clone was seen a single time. The CDR3 spells CASSLVWGHSRYEQYF. The CDR3 DNA follows: TGTGCCAGCAGCTTAGTGTGGGGACATTCCCGCTACGAGCAGTACTTC. This chain uses TRBV7-9 with TRBJ2-7; perhaps TRBD1 as D (6 bases). CDR1 and CDR2 from the germline V gene are SEHNR and FQNEAQ (reference sequence). The germline V and J ends were trimmed by 1 base and 3 bases, with 16 bases remaining between them. The CDR3 loop spans 16 amino acids. Combining the CDR3 with reference TRBV7-9 and TRBJ2-7 gives the whole variable domain DTGVSQNPRHKITKRGQNVTFRCDPISEHNRLYWYRQTLGQGPEFLTYFQNEAQLEKSRLLSDRFSAERPKGSFSTLEIQRTEQGDSAMYLCASSLVWGHSRYEQYFGPGTRLTVT.

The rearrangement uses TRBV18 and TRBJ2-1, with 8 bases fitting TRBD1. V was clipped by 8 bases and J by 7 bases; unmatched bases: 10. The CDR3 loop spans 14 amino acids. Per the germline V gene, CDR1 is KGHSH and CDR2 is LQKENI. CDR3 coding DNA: TGTGCCAGCGCTTGGACAGGGACCACAAATGAGCAGTTCTTC. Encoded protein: CASAWTGTTNEQFF. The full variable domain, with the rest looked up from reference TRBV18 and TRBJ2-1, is NAGVMQNPRHLVRRRGQEARLRCSPMKGHSHVYWYRQLPEEGLKFMVYLQKENIIDESGMPKERFSAEFPKEGPSILRIQQVVRGDSAAYFCASAWTGTTNEQFFGPGTRLTVL.

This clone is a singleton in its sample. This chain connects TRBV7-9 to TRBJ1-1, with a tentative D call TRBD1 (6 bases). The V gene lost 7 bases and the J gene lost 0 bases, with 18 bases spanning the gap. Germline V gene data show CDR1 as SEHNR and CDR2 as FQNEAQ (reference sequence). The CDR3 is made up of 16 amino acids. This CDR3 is CASIPRGTPLNTEAFF. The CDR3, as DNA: TGTGCCAGCATCCCTCGTGGGACACCTTTGAACACTGAAGCTTTCTTT. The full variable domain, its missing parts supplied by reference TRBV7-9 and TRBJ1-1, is DTGVSQNPRHKITKRGQNVTFRCDPISEHNRLYWYRQTLGQGPEFLTYFQNEAQLEKSRLLSDRFSAERPKGSFSTLEIQRTEQGDSAMYLCASIPRGTPLNTEAFFGQGTRLTVV.

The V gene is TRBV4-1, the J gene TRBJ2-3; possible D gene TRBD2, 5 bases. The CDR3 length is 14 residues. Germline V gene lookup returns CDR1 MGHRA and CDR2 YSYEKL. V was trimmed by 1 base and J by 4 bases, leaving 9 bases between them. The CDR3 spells CASSQAAGPDTQYF. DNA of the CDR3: TGCGCCAGCAGCCAAGCGGCGGGCCCAGATACGCAGTATTTT.

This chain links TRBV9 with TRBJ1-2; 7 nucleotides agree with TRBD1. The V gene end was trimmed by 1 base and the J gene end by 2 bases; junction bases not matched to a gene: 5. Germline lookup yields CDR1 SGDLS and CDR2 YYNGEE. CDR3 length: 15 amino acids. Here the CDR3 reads CASSVWTGGNYGYTF. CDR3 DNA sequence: TGTGCCAGCAGCGTATGGACAGGCGGCAACTATGGCTACACCTTC.

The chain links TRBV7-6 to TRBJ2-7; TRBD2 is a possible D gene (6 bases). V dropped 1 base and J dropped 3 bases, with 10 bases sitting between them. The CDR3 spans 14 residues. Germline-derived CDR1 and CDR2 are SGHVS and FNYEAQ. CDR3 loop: CASSLGRGLYEQYF. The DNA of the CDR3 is TGTGCCAGCAGCTTAGGGCGGGGACTCTACGAGCAGTACTTC.

The CDR3 DNA reads TGTGCCAGCAGTGACGGGGAGGCGGAGACCCAGTACTTC. This codes for CASSDGEAETQYF. The chain couples TRBV6-4 to TRBJ2-5; weak D call: TRBD2 (6 bases). V lost 2 bases and J lost 5, with 9 bases in between. Germline-derived CDR1 and CDR2 are MRHNA and SNTAGT. The CDR3 runs 13 residues.

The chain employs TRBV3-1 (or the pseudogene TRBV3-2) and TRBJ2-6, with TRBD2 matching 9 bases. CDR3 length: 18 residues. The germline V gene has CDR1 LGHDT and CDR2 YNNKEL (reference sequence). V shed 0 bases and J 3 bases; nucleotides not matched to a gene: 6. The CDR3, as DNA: TGTGCCAGCAGCCAAGACGCTAGCGGGGAGATTGGGGCCAACGTCCTGACTTTC. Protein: CASSQDASGEIGANVLTF.

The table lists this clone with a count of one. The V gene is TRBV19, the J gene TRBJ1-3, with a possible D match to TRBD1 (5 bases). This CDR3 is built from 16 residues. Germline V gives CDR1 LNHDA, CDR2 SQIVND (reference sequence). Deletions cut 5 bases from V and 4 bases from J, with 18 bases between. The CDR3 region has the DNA TGTGCCAGTAGTCCGATCACGACAGCAGAAGGAAACACCATATATTTT. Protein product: CASSPITTAEGNTIYF.

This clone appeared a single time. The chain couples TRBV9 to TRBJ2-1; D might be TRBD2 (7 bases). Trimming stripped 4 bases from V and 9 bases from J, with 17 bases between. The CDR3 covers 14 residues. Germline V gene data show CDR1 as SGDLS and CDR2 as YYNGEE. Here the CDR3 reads CASSPPSGGREQFF. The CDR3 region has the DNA TGTGCCAGCAGCCCCCCCTCGGGGGGCCGTGAGCAGTTCTTC.

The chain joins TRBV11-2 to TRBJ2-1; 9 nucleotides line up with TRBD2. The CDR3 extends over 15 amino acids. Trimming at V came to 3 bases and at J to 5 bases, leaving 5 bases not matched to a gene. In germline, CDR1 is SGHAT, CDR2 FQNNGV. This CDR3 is CASSFGPSGNNEQFF. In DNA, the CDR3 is TGTGCCAGCAGCTTCGGGCCTAGCGGGAACAATGAGCAGTTCTTC.

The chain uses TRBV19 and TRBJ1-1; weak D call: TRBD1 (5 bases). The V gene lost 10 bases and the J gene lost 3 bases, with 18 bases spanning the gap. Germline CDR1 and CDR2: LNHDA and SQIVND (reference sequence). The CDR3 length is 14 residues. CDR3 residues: CATIDRLAYTEAFF. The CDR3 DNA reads TGTGCCACTATTGACAGACTAGCTTACACTGAAGCTTTCTTT.

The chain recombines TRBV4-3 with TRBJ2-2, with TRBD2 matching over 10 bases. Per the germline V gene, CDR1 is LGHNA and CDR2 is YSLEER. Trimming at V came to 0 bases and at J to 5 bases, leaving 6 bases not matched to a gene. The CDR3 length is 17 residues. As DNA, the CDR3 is TGCGCCAGCAGCCAAGAGTTCCTAGCGGGGGAGACCGGGGAGCTGTTTTTT. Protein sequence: CASSQEFLAGETGELFF.

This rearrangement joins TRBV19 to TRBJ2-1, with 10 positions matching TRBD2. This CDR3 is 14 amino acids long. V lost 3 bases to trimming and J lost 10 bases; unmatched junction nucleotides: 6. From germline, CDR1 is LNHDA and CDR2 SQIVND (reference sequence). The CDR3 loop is CASSITSGAAEQFF. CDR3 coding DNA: TGTGCCAGTAGTATTACTAGCGGGGCTGCGGAGCAGTTCTTC.

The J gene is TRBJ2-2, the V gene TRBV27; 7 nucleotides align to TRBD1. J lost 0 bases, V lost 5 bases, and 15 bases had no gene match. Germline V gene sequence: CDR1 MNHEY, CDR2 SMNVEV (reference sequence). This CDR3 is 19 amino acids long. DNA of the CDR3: TGTGCCAGCAGTCAAAGGGACAGTAGCCCCCCTGCGAACACCGGGGAGCTGTTTTTT. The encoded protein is CASSQRDSSPPANTGELFF.

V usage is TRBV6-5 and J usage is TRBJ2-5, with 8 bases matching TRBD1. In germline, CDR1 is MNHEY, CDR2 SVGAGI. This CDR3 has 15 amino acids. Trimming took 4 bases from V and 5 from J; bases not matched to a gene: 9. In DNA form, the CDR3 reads TGTGCCAGCAGTTGGTCGGACAGGGTTGTGGAGACCCAGTACTTC. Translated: CASSWSDRVVETQYF.

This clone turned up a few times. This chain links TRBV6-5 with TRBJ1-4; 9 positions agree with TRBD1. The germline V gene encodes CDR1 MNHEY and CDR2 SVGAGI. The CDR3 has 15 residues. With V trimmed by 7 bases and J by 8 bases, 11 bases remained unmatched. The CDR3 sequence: CASIRTGGDREKLFF. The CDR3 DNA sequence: TGTGCCAGCATCCGAACAGGGGGCGATCGAGAAAAACTGTTTTTT.

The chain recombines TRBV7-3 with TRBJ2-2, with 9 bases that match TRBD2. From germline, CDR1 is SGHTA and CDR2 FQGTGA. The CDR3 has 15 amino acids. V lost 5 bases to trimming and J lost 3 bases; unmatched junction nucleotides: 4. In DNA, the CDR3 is TGTGCCAGCAGCACCACTAGCGGGCACACCGGGGAGCTGTTTTTT. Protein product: CASSTTSGHTGELFF.